The clone carrying this TCR beta chain was seen a single time. Preparation of the TCRbeta library used unique molecular identifiers. Using its own MiXCR run on the PCR reads, TCRdb lists one record per CDR3 protein. The sample lists about 91,000 distinct CDR3 sequences; more than 7% were seen once. The data originate from a study of T-cell reconstitution after alpha-beta-depleted transplantation in children. The germline V gene has CDR1 DFQATT and CDR2 SNEGSKA (reference sequence). CDR3 length equals 11 residues. Between the trimmed V and J ends, which lost 2 bases and 4 bases, there was a span of 6 bases.

The rearrangement links TRBV20-1 to TRBJ2-7; no reliable D call. This clonotype was obtained from a human donor who donated a stem cell graft to a child with congenital amegakaryocytic thrombocytopenia. The material sequenced was PBMCs from the stem cell graft donor, taken from the stem cell graft. The CDR3 protein is CSARSGYEQYF. The CDR3 bases are TGCAGTGCTAGATCCGGATACGAGCAGTACTTC.